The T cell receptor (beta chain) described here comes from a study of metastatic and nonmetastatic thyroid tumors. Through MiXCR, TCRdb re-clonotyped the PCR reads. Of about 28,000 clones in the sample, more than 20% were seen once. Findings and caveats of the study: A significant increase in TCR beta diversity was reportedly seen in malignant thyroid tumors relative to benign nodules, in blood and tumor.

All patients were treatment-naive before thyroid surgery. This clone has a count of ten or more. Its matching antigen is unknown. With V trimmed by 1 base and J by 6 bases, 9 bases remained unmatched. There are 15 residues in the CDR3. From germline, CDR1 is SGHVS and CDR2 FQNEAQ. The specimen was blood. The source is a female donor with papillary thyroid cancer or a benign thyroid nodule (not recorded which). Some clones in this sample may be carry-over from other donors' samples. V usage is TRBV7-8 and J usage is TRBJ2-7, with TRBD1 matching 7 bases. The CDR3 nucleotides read TGTGCCAGCAGCTTAGGTCGACAGGGCGCTTCCGAGCAGTACTTC. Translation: CASSLGRQGASEQYF.